Many counts were recorded for the clone carrying this TCR beta chain. Antigen: not known. The CDR3 has 14 amino acids. The germline V gene has CDR1 SGDLS and CDR2 YYNGEE. V shed 0 bases and J shed 2 bases, with 8 bases lying between them. This entry belongs to a study of T cells in Graves' hyperthyroidism and ophthalmopathy. TCR beta CDR3 regions were amplified from RNA transcripts. TCR CDR3 regions were first amplified by RT-PCR with HTBI primers. In TCRdb, the multiplex PCR reads were re-called with MiXCR into one record per CDR3 protein. The sample shows approximately 510,000 distinct CDR3 sequences, around 50% of them seen only once. Diagnoses were made from clinical symptoms, serum measures (thyroxine and TRAb), thyroid ultrasound and orbital computed tomography. General observations from the study: A model of 13 V-J features distinguished ophthalmopathy from stable hyperthyroidism. Most thyroid clonotypes with frequency above 0.001 were detected in blood.

The clonotype originates from an adult woman with Graves' disease, either hyperthyroidism or ophthalmopathy (not recorded which). The specimen was peripheral blood or thyroid tissue (not recorded which). The chain carries TRBV9 and TRBJ2-5; D is perhaps TRBD2 (6 bases). CDR3 bases: TGTGCCAGCAGCGTAGGACTAGTTCAAGAGACCCAGTACTTC. Translated, it gives CASSVGLVQETQYF.